This T cell receptor (beta chain) was identified during a study of monozygotic twins with inflammatory bowel disease. TCRdb re-called the 5' RACE reads and gives one entry per CDR3 protein, without DNA. Its table lists 350,000 to 400,000 distinct CDR3 sequences. Germline V gene data show CDR1 as SGHAT and CDR2 as FQNNGV. This CDR3 is built from 14 residues. As regards this clonotype: Its specificity is unknown.

Study conclusions and caveats: Treatment differences in immunosuppression may have added variability to the repertoires of patients. Fewer clonotypes were shared with others by IBD patients than by healthy twins, especially with disease activity. Inverse Simpson values showed less TCRbeta diversity in IBD patients than in their healthy co-twins.

Researchers isolated total RNA from whole blood without sorting T cells. The chain uses TRBV11-2 and TRBJ1-1; TCRdb's assignment of TRBD1 cannot be checked, as there is no DNA. The TCR was taken from a human donor with ulcerative colitis or Crohn's disease, or a healthy co-twin of an affected twin (not recorded which). The sequencing input was blood. CDR3 sequence reads: CASSLFPGGTEAFF.